This T cell receptor (beta chain) derives from a study of OX40 agonist ivuxolimab in advanced cancers. The CDR3 runs 16 residues. Germline values: CDR1 SGHNT, CDR2 YYREEE (reference sequence). The V and J ends lost 4 bases and 2 bases respectively, with 19 bases between them. Generated by immunoSEQ multiplex PCR, the TCRdb table keeps only in-frame clones and is missing some. Here the sample spans over 75,000 clones, 91% being singletons. The chain combines TRBV5-4 with TRBJ2-7, with D perhaps matching TRBD2 (6 bases). This sequence originates from an adult with an advanced solid tumor such as melanoma, head and neck, liver or kidney cancer. This material consisted of CD4+ or CD8+ T cells sorted from blood, taken in a trial of the OX40 agonist ivuxolimab. CDR3 sequence: CASSQNRGAVAYEQYF. The CDR3 DNA reads as TGTGCCAGCAGCCAAAATCGCGGGGCAGTCGCCTACGAGCAGTACTTC.